This TCR beta chain was retrieved from a study of T cells in Graves' hyperthyroidism and ophthalmopathy. Study details: Blood from the periphery was taken at initial diagnosis, before any treatment.

To note about this clonotype: Its antigen remains unknown.

Authors of the study amplified TCR beta CDR3 regions from RNA transcripts. Initially, a first-round RT-PCR of the TCR CDR3 employed the HTBI primer set. TCRdb re-analysed the multiplex PCR reads in MiXCR, keeping a single row per CDR3 protein. The table includes 450,000 to 500,000 distinct CDR3 sequences, approximately 22% detected once. For ophthalmopathy patients, the Clinical Activity Score was at least 3 and the NOSPECS grade at least 4; duration was under 3 months. Study results and limitations: Ophthalmopathy, as predicted by the model, came a median roughly 6.5 months after the prediction. Ophthalmopathy was told apart from stable hyperthyroidism by a 13 V-J model.

Germline CDR1 reads SGHTA; CDR2 reads FQGNSA. Trimming left V 5 bases short and J 7 bases short, with 14 bases between. The CDR3 consists of 13 residues. The specimen sequenced was blood. The genes are TRBV7-2 and TRBJ2-5; possibly TRBD1 for D (5 bases). The sequence derives from a woman in her 70s with Graves' ophthalmopathy. CDR3 nucleotide sequence: TGTGCCAGCAGCCCTATAAACCAGGGGACCCAGTACTTC. This sequence encodes CASSPINQGTQYF.